This T cell receptor beta chain was recovered during a study of T cells after yellow fever vaccination. A 5'RACE template-switching step, the method used to make TCR cDNA, added a universal primer site and UMIs. TCRdb ran MiXCR on the 5' RACE reads and lists one entry per CDR3 protein. In the table there are 300,000 or so distinct CDR3 sequences, roughly 13% of which are singletons. CDR3 length: 14 residues. V lost 5 bases to trimming and J lost 7 bases; unmatched junction nucleotides: 6. Germline lookup yields CDR1 SGDLS and CDR2 YYNGEE. J is TRBJ2-1 and V is TRBV9, with 10 bases fitting TRBD2. The receptor was isolated from a man under 40 who received the YFV17D yellow fever vaccine. The sample was CD4+ T cells sorted from PBMCs, taken 45 days after the yellow fever booster vaccination. The CDR3 sequence: CASSASGRANEQFF. CDR3 in DNA: TGTGCCAGCAGTGCGAGCGGGAGGGCAAATGAGCAGTTCTTC.